This T cell receptor (beta chain) was documented in a study of Graves' ophthalmopathy and Graves' hyperthyroidism. Trimming took off 1 base at V and 4 bases at J, with 14 bases between the two ends. Germline V gene lookup returns CDR1 MNHNS and CDR2 SASEGT. This CDR3 contains 15 residues. Amplified material comprised TCR beta CDR3 regions derived from RNA transcripts. Investigators did first-round RT-PCR with HTBI primers, then second-round multiplex PCR. TCRdb re-called the multiplex PCR reads with MiXCR, one entry per CDR3 protein. The profile covers about 410,000 distinct CDR3 sequences, with about a sixth appearing a single time and about 1.6% taken by the ten largest. This clonotype was observed many times.

This clonotype was sampled from a woman under 30 with Graves' ophthalmopathy. The chain carries TRBV6-1 and TRBJ2-7, with D possibly TRBD2 on 6 matching bases. Sequencing was carried out using peripheral blood. CDR3 in DNA: TGTGCCAGCAGTGAAGAGATTGACGGGGGTTACGAGCAGTACTTC. This codes for CASSEEIDGGYEQYF.